This T cell receptor beta chain was retrieved from a study of cytomegalovirus exposure and HLA in healthy donors (dated by TCRdb to between 2016 and 2019). Regarding the research as a whole: An earlier analysis of approximately 600 of the donors reported 250 to 350 Gb of sequence data and about 100 million unique TCR beta sequences from some 180 million T cells. Among some 410 genotyped donors of the cohort, an average of approximately 200,000 unique TCR beta nucleotide sequences was sequenced per donor, of which about 19% were non-productive. The study was designed to test whether signatures of past pathogen exposure could be identified by cataloging public T cell receptors. A later genetic analysis took genome-wide SNP genotypes for about three fifths of the 666 donors and used that subset as a discovery cohort. Typing coverage differed by locus: A, B, C, DRB1 and DQB1 were typed in about 620-630 donors, DQA1 in about 500, DPA1 in 600 to 610, and DPB1 in 450 to 480. All discovery cohort repertoires had been generated on a single sequencing platform. Roughly 5 DR-DQ haplotypes were treated as single units for association and clustering because of strong linkage in the cohort. Donor age, sex, ethnicity and CMV serostatus were collected together with the repertoire data. The genetic ancestry cluster associated with self-reported Caucasian donors included around 76% of the roughly 410 genotyped donors. An early release covering roughly 640 HLA-typed donors comprised roughly 300 gigabases of sequencing data and 85 million to 100 million unique TCR sequences. The study used immunosequencing to profile the T cell repertoires of around 600 subjects and linked those repertoires to cytomegalovirus serostatus. In addition to the first cohort of about 650 subjects, a separate validation cohort of 120 different subjects was used. The study combined high-throughput TCR immunosequencing, statistical association of individual TCRs with disease status, and machine learning to predict cytomegalovirus infection status. Both class I and class II loci were covered by HLA typing, at four-digit resolution. A later analysis re-examined previously published TCR beta repertoires from roughly 650 donors and added high-resolution HLA genotyping to investigate patterns of TCR occurrence. An earlier analysis of around 640 of the donors used high-throughput TCR beta sequencing to judge whether each TCR beta V gene segment behaved as functional or pseudogenic. In the later analysis, no new phenotypic data were used to find candidate immune exposures; instead, reliance was placed on TCR beta sequences and their occurrence across donors.

Trimming leaves V shorter by 6 bases and J shorter by 5 bases, with the junction holding 5 bases beyond the gene matches. As encoded in the germline V gene, CDR1 is SQVTM while CDR2 is ANQGSEA. From the cysteine up to the phenylalanine, the CDR3 has a length of 12 residues. Only the CDR3 DNA stays, 36 bases, in frame from base 1. Study-wide conclusions, independent of this receptor: In a later analysis, most CMV-associated TCR beta chains were found to appear HLA-restricted, with HLA associations seemingly driven largely by CMV exposure. Sequencing depth was assumed to be roughly uniform across donors in the presence/absence analyses, though that assumption may not hold. The study gave a list of about 150 TCR beta chains associated with cytomegalovirus. In a later analysis, HLA-associated TCR beta chains were found to be more clonally expanded and to have lower generation probabilities than equally common non-associated chains. Assigning TCR associations to individual alleles was difficult when HLA alleles, especially DR and DQ, strongly co-occurred. A further reported finding was that TCR beta sequences accurately predicted the HLA-A and HLA-B alleles for most subjects in the first cohort. The classifier was reported to diagnose cytomegalovirus status with high specificity and sensitivity in both the original and validation cohorts. An earlier analysis of some 560 of the donors showed that most TCR beta V segments appeared in productive rearrangements either about 87% or about 30% of the time, which broadly matched IMGT annotations. Because counts were too low, roughly 16 rarely observed V segments, including chromosome 9 orphons, were excluded from the earlier analysis of around 590 of the donors. A cluster of highly shared sequence variants was judged likely to represent a technical artifact of the sequencing pipeline. Because HLA typing was unavailable for some donors at each locus, only the typed subset was used in association tests. Most TCR sequences were observed very rarely across donors, whereas some public TCRs were present in many individuals. The authors suggested that the approach could potentially be generalized to other disease states and immunological phenotypes. A later analysis reported that several top co-occurrence clusters appeared linked to parvovirus B19, influenza, CMV and Epstein-Barr virus. Some IMGT-functional V segments, including TRBV6-2 and TRBV6-3, could not be distinguished by the 87-base-pair reads and were therefore excluded. This cohort had only TCR beta chains sequenced, and the lack of alpha or paired-chain data limited which features could be detected. At a false discovery rate of 0.05, a later analysis linked around 15,000 TCR beta sequences to specific HLA alleles. Linkage disequilibrium might explain the correlated functional status among segregating V segments, but an unknown experimental factor could not be ruled out. In vitro tests confirmed that a few of the cytomegalovirus-associated TCR beta chains recognize cytomegalovirus antigens. Immune exposure information for the cohort was limited to CMV serostatus. In a later analysis, the rate of TCR association differed among HLA loci, with DRB1 alleles having the most associated TCRs and HLA-C alleles having the fewest. In a later genetic analysis, fewer N-insertions in productive TCRs were reported among donors in an Asian-associated ancestry cluster than the roughly 670-donor mean. A later genetic analysis associated a missense DCLRE1C variant with V-gene and J-gene trimming of TCR beta chains, and an independent cohort replicated the association.

In this sample, this clone turned up once. This clone's antigen is unknown. One base away there is no much larger clone; base qualities are not given. The cohort was made up of 500 to 850 healthy bone marrow donors. At the time of sampling, all cohort members were nominally healthy, though unrecorded immune exposures were likely present. CMV serostatus was positive for about 290 and negative for about 50% of the roughly 670 cohort members, and was not recorded for this donor. Every donor gave a peripheral blood sample, and the peripheral blood mononuclear cells from that sample were used for TCR beta sequencing. Genomic DNA was extracted from the blood cell samples with the Qiagen DNeasy Blood Extraction Kit. Library preparation used the immunoSEQ multiplex PCR assay. A mixture of 60 forward primers for TCR Vbeta segments and 13 reverse primers for TCR Jbeta segments was used in the multiplex PCR. A multiplex PCR assay on genomic DNA amplified the CDR3 region of rearranged TCR beta genes. On the Illumina HiSeq System, the amplified TCR beta libraries were sequenced as 87-base-pair reads. The authors processed their data as follows. Across the 700 or so repertoires, a later analysis counted approximately 75 million unique TCR beta chains, around 11 million of which were shared by at least two donors. Raw reads were error-corrected and collapsed into unique sequences with a nearest-neighbor algorithm that merged closely related sequences to remove PCR and sequencing errors. V, D and J gene segments were assigned by aligning CDR3 sequences to IMGT reference sequences. For a sequence to be retained, a match of at least six nucleotides was required to both a V gene segment and a J gene segment. Rearrangements were called productive when the CDR3 lacked stop codons and stayed in frame with V and J; all others were non-productive. Following IMGT convention, CDR3 was defined as the stretch from the second conserved V-encoded cysteine up to the conserved J-encoded phenylalanine. In an earlier analysis of roughly 610 of the donors, sequences lacking an unambiguous match to a single V gene segment were excluded. In an earlier analysis of around 600 of the donors, V segments were called functional above 56.7% productive rearrangements and were called segregating when the between-donor standard deviation exceeded 5%. A statistical classification framework was built for diagnosing cytomegalovirus status from the catalog of TCR beta chain sequences. A later analysis assigned V and J genes by comparing TCR nucleotide sequences with IMGT/GENE-DB human TR gene sequences. Using the TCRdist pipeline, a later analysis assigned CDR3 sequences along with most-parsimonious VDJ recombination scenarios. In a later analysis, each TCR beta chain was defined by its CDR3 amino acid sequence together with its V-gene family, and reads lacking a unique V-gene family were excluded. In a later analysis, 500 to 650 highly shared, low-generation-probability nucleotide sequences were removed to address suspected cross-contamination and a sequencing artifact. In a later analysis, a clonal expansion index was calculated for each public chain from normalized within-repertoire ranks of inferred template counts. Generation probabilities in a later analysis came from a VDJ recombination model fitted to out-of-frame rearrangements, and those results were checked against IGoR. A later analysis scored TCR-TCR, TCR-HLA and TCR-CMV co-occurrence with hypergeometric tests, applying a repertoire-size bias correction to TCR pairs. To estimate false discovery rates, a later analysis permuted the HLA or CMV assignments 20 times. In a later analysis, co-occurring TCRs were grouped with DBSCAN, and TCRdist sequence similarity was added when clustering was performed within HLA-allele-positive subsets. Repertoires with fewer than 30,000 or more than 120,000 public chains, plus five repertoires with anomalous nucleotide sharing, were excluded from co-occurrence clustering. The clones in this table, taken by TCRdb from immuneACCESS, are in-frame only. Not every clone is retained; where verified, under half of the shortfall comes from an unresolved V gene, and the cause of the rest is unknown. V and J calls plus clone size are reproduced from that table; the DNA served to infer D and trimming. The sample table lists around 130,000 clones, 65% to 80% of them with a count of one. The ten biggest clones cover about 0.94% of the sample.

In this chain, TRBV29-1 is recombined with TRBJ1-2, with 8 central nucleotides matching TRBD1. The origin of this receptor is a human donor in good health. The specimen was PBMCs. For the CDR3, the sequence is CSVTGTGYGYTF. At the DNA level, the sequence is TGCAGCGTCACCGGGACAGGTTATGGCTACACCTTC.